The 9 T cell receptor beta chains given below trace back to one sample, sequenced in a study of blood T cells in healthy people across ages. A sample-barcoded 5' primer and a J-beta primer mix were used in a second PCR of roughly 6 to 11 cycles. TCRdb re-derived calls from the 5' RACE reads in MiXCR, one entry per CDR3 protein. The sample holds hundreds of thousands of distinct CDR3 sequences, 58% seen once. Sequenced sample: blood. The origin of the receptors is a man aged 55 to 70 in good health.

This clonotype was picked up one time. The chain joins TRBV20-1 to TRBJ1-5, with 11 bases matching TRBD1. The CDR3 extends over 15 amino acids. The germline V gene has CDR1 DFQATT and CDR2 SNEGSKA (reference sequence). V shed 6 bases, J shed 7 bases, and the junction held 11 bases outside the gene matches. The CDR3: CSAGGQGALLQPQHF. The DNA of the CDR3 is TGCAGTGCCGGCGGACAGGGGGCTCTTCTACAGCCCCAGCATTTT.

The rearrangement joins TRBV29-1 to TRBJ2-1; 9 positions agree with TRBD1. The CDR3 covers 16 residues. Germline loops: CDR1 SQVTM, CDR2 ANQGSEA. Trimming at V came to 4 bases and at J to 3 bases, leaving 10 bases not matched to a gene. CDR3 sequence reads: CSVGWGGTGSYNEQFF. CDR3 DNA: TGCAGCGTTGGTTGGGGGGGGACAGGGAGCTACAATGAGCAGTTCTTC.

V and J are TRBV6-4 and TRBJ2-1, with D unclear. Trimming pared 2 bases from V and 9 bases from J, leaving 14 bases between. Germline V CDR1 and CDR2: MRHNA, SNTAGT. The CDR3 loop spans 14 amino acids. CDR3 coding DNA: TGTGCCAGCAGTGACGCTTATGGCGATAGTGAGCAGTTCTTC. This gives the protein CASSDAYGDSEQFF.

The genes are TRBV12-5 and TRBJ2-2; D may correspond to TRBD1 or TRBD2 (5 bases each). The CDR3 is 16 amino acids. The germline CDR1 and CDR2 sequences are LGHNT and FRNRAP. The V gene lost 7 bases and the J gene lost 0 bases, with 15 bases spanning the gap. CDR3 region: CASVLGTVANTGELFF. CDR3 in DNA: TGTGCTAGTGTCCTGGGGACGGTCGCGAACACCGGGGAGCTGTTTTTT.

CDR3 nucleotides: TGTGCCAGCAGCTTAGTAGGGACAGGGACGGGCAATGAGCAGTTCTTC. As protein: CASSLVGTGTGNEQFF. The J gene is TRBJ2-1, the V gene TRBV7-9, with 9 bases matching TRBD1. The germline V gene has CDR1 SEHNR and CDR2 FQNEAQ (reference sequence). V trimming: 1 base; J trimming: 6 bases; junction bases outside the gene matches: 7. CDR3 size: 16 residues.

V and J are TRBV3-1 and TRBJ1-5; D remains ambiguous. The CDR3 spans 15 residues. Germline CDR1 reads LGHDT; CDR2 reads YNNKEL (reference sequence). Between the trimmed V and J ends, which lost 1 base and 7 bases, there was a span of 14 bases. The CDR3 region has the DNA TGTGCCAGCAGCCAAGGGGCCGGGGTCGGACAGCCCCAGCATTTT. It encodes CASSQGAGVGQPQHF.

V gene TRBV6-2 or TRBV6-3 combines with J gene TRBJ2-2, with D maybe TRBD2 (5 bases). The germline V and J ends were trimmed by 5 bases and 7 bases, with 20 bases remaining between them. The CDR3 runs to 16 residues. Germline CDR1 reads MNHEY; CDR2 reads SVGEGT. Here the CDR3 reads CASSTTARTPRGELFF. CDR3 coding DNA: TGTGCCAGCAGTACTACGGCCCGGACTCCGCGCGGGGAGCTGTTTTTT.

This clonotype was detected a few times. Here the CDR3 DNA reads TGCGCCAGCAGTGAAGGAGGGGGGGCCCGGGAGACCCAGTACTTC. Amino acids: CASSEGGGARETQYF. This chain links TRBV10-2 with TRBJ2-7; D may be TRBD2 (7 bases). The DNA end favors TRBJ2-5, so the J call may be wrong. The CDR3 sequence is 15 residues long. CDR1 and CDR2 from the germline V gene are WSHSY and SAAADI.

The chain has TRBV24-1 and TRBJ2-2, with TRBD1 as a possible D gene (6 bases). This CDR3 comprises 16 residues. Trimming took 3 bases from V and 4 from J, leaving 14 bases between them. In germline, CDR1 is KGHDR, CDR2 SFDVKD. The CDR3 region is CATSDTPGHLTGELFF. CDR3 in DNA: TGTGCCACCAGTGATACCCCGGGACACCTCACCGGGGAGCTGTTTTTT.